The source of this TCR beta chain is a study of blood T cell repertoires in COVID-19. The CDR3 has 15 amino acids. With 6 bases removed from V and 7 bases from J, the gap between germline ends came to 22 bases. Germline lookup yields CDR1 SGHNT and CDR2 YENEEA. The protocol was immunoSEQ multiplex PCR, while the TCRdb copy is restricted to in-frame clones and leaves out a portion. The sample consists of approximately 100,000 clones, under 75% of them appearing once. This clone showed up just a few times. The V call is TRBV11-3, the J call TRBJ2-7; D gene unclear. The sequenced sample was peripheral blood. This TCR came from a man older than 75 with acute or convalescent COVID-19. CDR3 sequence: CASSSRNGPDGEQYF. The CDR3 DNA is TGTGCCAGCAGTTCGCGAAATGGGCCCGATGGGGAGCAGTACTTC.